This record concerns one T cell receptor (beta chain) sequence. This sample is part of a study of PD-L1 blockade in urothelial cancer. For the study at large: The median T cell count in blood samples was some 140,000.

The CDR3 is 16 residues long. V lost 5 bases to trimming and J lost 7 bases; unmatched junction nucleotides: 8. CDR1 SNHLY and CDR2 FYNNEI come from the germline V gene. Into every PCR, synthetic TCR analog templates were spiked. The table came from immunoSEQ multiplex PCR; TCRdb's copy has only in-frame clones and leaves some out. The sample has roughly 90,000 clones; roughly 90% are singletons. Sample time point: pretreatment peripheral blood. Each patient supplied 1 to 8 pretreatment and on-treatment samples. The material was PBMCs, obtained around atezolizumab (anti-PD-L1) treatment. The chain links TRBV2 to TRBJ2-1, with TRBD2 matching over 13 bases. The TCR originated in a woman of 80 years or more with urothelial cancer. The CDR3 DNA reads as TGTGCCAGCAGTCAAACTAGCGGGAGGGTTGAGAATGAGCAGTTCTTC. Translation: CASSQTSGRVENEQFF. Complete variable domain (other parts from reference TRBV2 and TRBJ2-1): EPEVTQTPSHQVTQMGQEVILRCVPISNHLYFYWYRQILGQKVEFLVSFYNNEISEKSEIFDDQFSVERPDGSNFTLKIRSTKLEDSAMYFCASSQTSGRVENEQFFGPGTRLTVL.